The clone carrying this T cell receptor (beta chain) was counted many times. Its antigen remains unidentified. Arm-PCR with iRepertoire HTBI primers amplified the CDR3 regions for these TCR beta libraries. Using its own MiXCR run on the multiplex PCR reads, TCRdb lists one record per CDR3 protein. The table shows 350,000 to 500,000 distinct CDR3 sequences, with about 15% occurring only once. With 1 base removed from V and 3 bases from J, the gap between germline ends came to 18 bases. This CDR3 is 17 amino acids long. Germline CDR1 MDHEN, CDR2 SYDVKM. This sample is drawn from a study of regulatory T cells in long-lasting Graves disease. Points from the study as a whole: TRBV28, TRBJ1-2 and TRBJ2-5 were favored in persistent disease. TCR diversity was lower in persistent Graves' patients (versus newly diagnosed ones).

Described time point: newly diagnosed GD, antithyroid drugs for less than 3 months. Preparation of the TCR library used RNA extracted from PBMCs. Separately, the same data were catalogued under a study of T cells in Graves' hyperthyroidism and ophthalmopathy. This second study notes: HTBI primers were used for first-round RT-PCR of the TCR CDR3.

Sequences were derived from peripheral blood mononuclear cells (PBMCs), sampled at new diagnosis, from a patient treated with antithyroid drugs. The TCR sequence derives from a young woman with Graves disease. The rearrangement joins TRBV28 to TRBJ1-1; D unclear. The CDR3 coding sequence is TGTGCCAGCAGTTTATTAGTCTCGGTCTTCCAGGACACTGAAGCTTTCTTT. Amino acid sequence: CASSLLVSVFQDTEAFF.